The 11 T cell receptor beta chains below all came from one sample that was sequenced in a study of regulatory T cells in long-lasting Graves disease. Time point described: newly diagnosed GD, antithyroid drugs for less than 3 months. From PBMCs, RNA was extracted and then used to make the TCR library. Construction of the TCR beta libraries employed iRepertoire HTBI primers in conjunction with Arm-PCR of CDR3 regions. TCRdb re-derived calls from the multiplex PCR reads in MiXCR, one entry per CDR3 protein. The table lists 380,000 or so distinct CDR3 sequences, about a sixth of them singletons, with around 20% in the top ten. This sample was shared with a second study, whose subject was T cells in Graves' hyperthyroidism and ophthalmopathy.

The source was peripheral blood mononuclear cells (PBMCs), collected at new diagnosis, from a patient treated with antithyroid drugs. These receptors came from a woman between 18 and 29 years old with Graves disease.

The rearrangement links TRBV10-1 to TRBJ2-7, with D uncertain. Between the trimmed V and J ends, which lost 4 bases and 7 bases, there was a span of 20 bases. The CDR3 sequence is 15 residues long. Germline loops: CDR1 WNHNN, CDR2 SYGVQD (reference sequence). The CDR3 region is CASSGPLPAVGEQYF. The CDR3 DNA is TGCGCCAGCAGTGGACCTCTACCGGCAGTCGGGGAGCAGTACTTC.

This chain uses TRBV7-3 with TRBJ1-5; 10 bases align to TRBD1. The length of the CDR3 is 16 residues. With 5 bases clipped from V and 0 bases from J, the junction kept 4 bases outside the gene matches. Germline CDR1 SGHTA, CDR2 FQGTGA. The CDR3 sequence is CASSTDRGNSNQPQHF. The CDR3 DNA reads TGTGCCAGCAGCACGGACAGGGGGAATAGCAATCAGCCCCAGCATTTT.

This clonotype has only a few counts. The chain carries TRBV5-1 and TRBJ2-1; 14 bases agree with TRBD2. With 4 bases clipped from V and 1 base from J, the junction kept 13 bases outside the gene matches. The CDR3 sequence is 20 residues long. Per germline, CDR1 SGHRS and CDR2 YFSETQ. CDR3 bases: TGCGCCAGCAGCAGCCAAGGGACTAGCGGGGGAGCCGGATCCTACAATGAGCAGTTCTTC. Translating it yields CASSSQGTSGGAGSYNEQFF.

The genes are TRBV3-1 and TRBJ2-5, with 7 bases identical to TRBD1. This CDR3 contains 16 residues. In germline, CDR1 is LGHDT, CDR2 YNNKEL (reference sequence). V gave up 0 bases and J gave up 1 base; unmatched junction bases: 5. Here the CDR3 reads CASSQDYRGTQETQYF. As DNA, the CDR3 is TGTGCCAGCAGCCAAGATTACAGGGGCACCCAAGAGACCCAGTACTTC.

This clonotype has ten or more counts. The V and J genes are TRBV20-1 and TRBJ1-3, with TRBD1 matching 9 bases. The junction had 4 bases not matched to a gene; V was cut back by 6 bases and J by 4 bases. The germline V gene has CDR1 DFQATT and CDR2 SNEGSKA (reference sequence). The CDR3 runs to 13 residues. The CDR3, as DNA: TGCAGTGCCTCCGGACAGGGGGGAAACACCATATATTTT. Its protein product is CSASGQGGNTIYF.

The rearrangement links TRBV14 to TRBJ2-3; 7 bases fit TRBD1. Losses at the gene ends were 8 bases for V and 2 bases for J; bases not matched to a gene: 4. The CDR3 extends over 13 amino acids. Germline assignment: CDR1 SGHDN and CDR2 FVKESK. DNA of the CDR3: TGTGCCAGCGGCAGGGGGATCACAGATACGCAGTATTTT. It encodes CASGRGITDTQYF.

This clonotype was detected once. The chain has TRBV19 and TRBJ2-2, with a weak D call TRBD2 (6 bases). CDR3 length equals 15 residues. CDR1 is LNHDA and CDR2 is SQIVND in the germline V gene (reference sequence). Trimming pared 10 bases from V and 3 bases from J, leaving 18 bases between. Here the CDR3 reads CATGTSSWDTGELFF. The CDR3 DNA follows: TGTGCCACTGGGACTTCCTCATGGGACACCGGGGAGCTGTTTTTT.

In its sample, this clonotype was seen a few times. This sequence joins TRBV12-5 and TRBJ2-5; no clear D gene. This CDR3 has 12 residues. V lost 4 bases, J lost 5 bases, and 8 bases lay in between. Germline V lookup: CDR1 LGHNT, CDR2 FRNRAP. The CDR3 loop is CASGSTPETQYF. The CDR3 DNA is TGTGCTAGTGGTTCGACCCCGGAGACCCAGTACTTC. The full variable domain, with the rest looked up from reference TRBV12-5 and TRBJ2-5, is DARVTQTPRHKVTEMGQEVTMRCQPILGHNTVFWYRQTMMQGLELLAYFRNRAPLDDSGMPKDRFSAEMPDATLATLKIQPSEPRDSAVYFCASGSTPETQYFGPGTRLLVL.

This clonotype was observed a handful of times. This chain joins TRBV10-2 and TRBJ2-7, with 8 bases matching TRBD2. The CDR3 length is 13 residues. J gave up 2 bases and V 7 bases, and 4 bases lay outside the gene matches. Germline CDR1 and CDR2: WSHSY and SAAADI. The CDR3 sequence: CASTGGGTYEQYF. CDR3 nucleotide sequence: TGCGCCAGCACGGGCGGGGGGACCTACGAGCAGTACTTC.

This clonotype showed up many times. V and J are TRBV30 and TRBJ2-4; unclear D gene. The germline V gene has CDR1 GTSNPN and CDR2 SVGIG (reference sequence). V shed 4 bases and J shed 0 bases, with 22 bases lying between them. The CDR3 runs to 18 residues. CDR3 residues: CAWMPRPVSRLAKNIQYF. The CDR3 bases are TGTGCCTGGATGCCGCGCCCCGTATCGCGGCTAGCCAAAAACATTCAGTACTTC.

This clonotype was found a few times. The rearrangement joins TRBV30 to TRBJ2-1; D may be TRBD1 (6 bases). V was trimmed by 0 bases and J by 1 base, leaving 10 bases between them. The CDR3 has 15 amino acids. Germline lookup yields CDR1 GTSNPN and CDR2 SVGIG (reference sequence). CDR3 DNA: TGTGCCTGGAGTGTACGAGGGGGTTCCTACAATGAGCAGTTCTTC. Translating it yields CAWSVRGGSYNEQFF.